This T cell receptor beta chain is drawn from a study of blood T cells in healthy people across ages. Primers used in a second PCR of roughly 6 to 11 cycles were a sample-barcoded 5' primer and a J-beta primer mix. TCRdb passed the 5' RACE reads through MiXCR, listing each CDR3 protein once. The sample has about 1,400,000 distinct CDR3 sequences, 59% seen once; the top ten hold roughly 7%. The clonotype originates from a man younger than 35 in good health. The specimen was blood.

The CDR3 nucleotides are TGCAGTGCGCGGTTGTTGTGGGGCCAAGAGACCCAGTACTTC. It is translated as CSARLLWGQETQYF. The chain carries TRBV20-1 and TRBJ2-5, with D hard to call. The germline CDR1 and CDR2 sequences are DFQATT and SNEGSKA (reference sequence). The ends were cut back, 6 bases at V and 1 base at J, with 15 bases in the middle. CDR3 size: 14 residues.